What follows describes a single T cell receptor (beta chain). CDR1 is SNHLY and CDR2 is FYNNEI in the germline V gene. Trimming took 6 bases from V and 9 from J, leaving 24 bases between them. The CDR3 extends over 16 amino acids. The data were taken from a study of blood T cell repertoires in COVID-19. Sequencing used immunoSEQ multiplex PCR; TCRdb keeps in-frame clones, though not all of them. The sample consists of around 140,000 clones, 84% of them appearing once. The clonotype was recovered from a man aged 35-49 years with acute COVID-19. Sequences were obtained from PBMCs or T cells enriched from blood (not recorded which). This chain joins TRBV2 and TRBJ2-1; TRBD2 might be the D (6 bases). CDR3: CASSGLSLRGSGEQFF. CDR3 in DNA: TGTGCCAGCAGCGGCCTTTCCCTCCGGGGTAGCGGTGAGCAGTTCTTC.